This T cell receptor (beta chain) appears in the sequencing data of a study of T cell responses to AZD1222 COVID-19 vaccine. Study information: Second-dose timings of about 4 or about 12 weeks were pooled.

This clone appeared once. As yet, its antigen is unknown. Germline values: CDR1 SQVTM, CDR2 ANQGSEA. V lost 3 bases to trimming and J lost 2 bases; unmatched junction nucleotides: 4. CDR3 length equals 14 residues. Produced via immunoSEQ multiplex PCR; TCRdb's table is partial and in-frame only. The sample carries about 150,000 clones, 90% recorded once. Overall study results and limits: Repertoires were obtained only post-peak T cell response. Most donors were white British and more were female, and clonal diversity was possibly underestimated. Only a handful of AZD1222 recipients were seropositive at baseline.

This clonotype originated in an adult in good health. The starting material was peripheral blood, obtained on day 0 of AZD1222 vaccination. This chain uses TRBV29-1 with TRBJ2-5; 9 nucleotides align to TRBD2. This CDR3 is CSVDASGIQETQYF. CDR3 DNA: TGCAGCGTTGATGCTAGCGGGATACAAGAGACCCAGTACTTC.